These 5 T cell receptor beta chains were all obtained from the same sample, sequenced in a study of PD-1 blockade in classical Hodgkin lymphoma. Assay used: immunoSEQ multiplex PCR; TCRdb lists only in-frame clones, some missing. The table records about 18,000 clones, around four fifths of them present only once. Indicated time point: cycle 4 day 1 (C4D1), after five to seven weeks of nivolumab. Relapse was seen in all patients after autologous stem cell transplantation, and brentuximab vedotin exposure was variable. Starting with thawed PBMCs, CD4+ T cells were purified by magnetic negative selection. The specimen comprised CD4+ T cells from blood, sampled before the fourth cycle of nivolumab. These receptors originate from a human donor with classical Hodgkin lymphoma.

The J gene is TRBJ1-6, the V gene TRBV29-1; no definite D call. The germline V gene encodes CDR1 SQVTM and CDR2 ANQGSEA. CDR3 size: 13 residues. The germline V and J ends were trimmed by 4 bases and 7 bases, with 11 bases remaining between them. The CDR3 DNA reads TGCAGCGTTGGGTCGGGCAGGAATTCACCCCTCCACTTT. Residues: CSVGSGRNSPLHF.

J is TRBJ1-3 and V is TRBV5-4; D unclear. The CDR3 contains 13 residues. Germline V gene sequence: CDR1 SGHNT, CDR2 YYREEE (reference sequence). V lost 1 base and J 3 bases, leaving 5 bases between the germline ends. The CDR3 DNA reads as TGTGCCAGCAGCTTGCAACTTGGAAACACCATATATTTT. It yields the protein CASSLQLGNTIYF.

This clone was counted only a few times. The chain couples TRBV13 to TRBJ1-2; 7 bases match TRBD1. CDR3 length: 16 residues. Trimming cost V 5 bases and J 4 bases; bases outside gene matches: 13. Germline loops: CDR1 PRHDT, CDR2 FYEKMQ (reference sequence). This chain's CDR3 is CASSNGQAQGGYGYTF. CDR3 bases: TGTGCCAGCAGCAACGGACAGGCCCAGGGGGGCTATGGCTACACCTTC.

The CDR3 nucleotides read TGTGCCAGCAGATCCGGGACAGGGAATGAAAAACTGTTTTTT. Its translation: CASRSGTGNEKLFF. This chain joins TRBV6-1 and TRBJ1-4, with 9 positions matching TRBD1. With V trimmed by 6 bases and J by 5 bases, 4 bases remained unmatched. There are 14 residues in the CDR3. Germline V gene sequence: CDR1 MNHNS, CDR2 SASEGT.

The CDR3 nucleotides read TGTGCCACCAGCAGAGATGGGCTAGCGGGAAACACCGGGGAGCTGTTTTTT. Its translation: CATSRDGLAGNTGELFF. This rearrangement joins TRBV15 to TRBJ2-2, with 9 bases lining up with TRBD2. The CDR3 contains 17 residues. In germline, CDR1 is LNHNV, CDR2 YYDKDF (reference sequence). The junction had 4 bases not matched to a gene; V was cut back by 0 bases and J by 2 bases.